Listed here are 31 T cell receptor beta chains from one sample, sequenced in a study of somatic mutations in cytotoxic T cells in rheumatoid arthritis. This table comes from immunoSEQ multiplex PCR, and its TCRdb copy is limited to in-frame clones, with some not included. The top ten clones hold approximately 34% of a sample with some 11,000 clones, over 65% of them seen once. The sample was CD8+ T cells sorted from blood. These receptors came from an adult with rheumatoid arthritis.

This clone was observed a few times. The chain uses TRBV4-1 and TRBJ1-5, with no clear D. The CDR3 is 15 amino acids. The germline V and J ends were trimmed by 0 bases and 4 bases, with 10 bases remaining between them. CDR1 MGHRA and CDR2 YSYEKL come from the germline V gene. In nucleotides, the CDR3 is TGCGCCAGCAGCCAAGATTTAGCTTTTAATCAGCCCCAGCATTTT. Encoded protein: CASSQDLAFNQPQHF.

V usage is TRBV7-6 and J usage is TRBJ1-1; D not certain. The germline gives CDR1 SGHVS, CDR2 FNYEAQ. The V gene lost 6 bases and the J gene lost 0 bases, with 5 bases spanning the gap. The CDR3 runs to 12 residues. The CDR3 spells CASRRMNTEAFF. DNA for the CDR3: TGTGCCAGCAGACGAATGAACACTGAAGCTTTCTTT.

This clone occurred a few times. The V and J genes are TRBV5-8 and TRBJ2-7; 7 bases are a match to TRBD1. Germline V CDR1 and CDR2: SGHTS, YDEGEE. The J segment lost 2 bases and the V segment lost 8 bases, leaving 10 bases of the junction unmatched. The CDR3 totals 14 residues. The CDR3 DNA reads TGTGCCAGTCTCCTTCCGGGACAGACCTACGAGCAGTACTTC. Its translation: CASLLPGQTYEQYF.

This chain joins TRBV18 and TRBJ2-3, with 12 bases matching TRBD2. The CDR3 has 15 amino acids. Germline CDR1 KGHSH, CDR2 LQKENI. V lost 3 bases to trimming and J lost 6 bases; unmatched junction nucleotides: 4. The DNA for the CDR3 is TGTGCCAGCTCACCTGGACTAGCGGGGACTGATACGCAGTATTTT. This translates into CASSPGLAGTDTQYF.

The chain recombines TRBV2 with TRBJ2-1; TRBD2 agrees at 8 bases. The CDR3 spans 17 residues. Germline V gene lookup returns CDR1 SNHLY and CDR2 FYNNEI. The junction had 5 bases not matched to a gene; V was cut back by 0 bases and J by 1 base. The CDR3 spells CASSEALGGASYNEQFF. The CDR3 bases are TGTGCCAGCAGTGAAGCTCTCGGGGGGGCTTCCTACAATGAGCAGTTCTTC.

This rearrangement joins TRBV28 to TRBJ2-5; D is undetermined. V lost 5 bases and J 5 bases, leaving 9 bases between the germline ends. The CDR3 contains 12 residues. CDR1 MDHEN and CDR2 SYDVKM come from the germline V gene. CDR3 sequence reads: CASSTIGETQYF. DNA for the CDR3: TGTGCCAGCAGTACGATAGGGGAGACCCAGTACTTC.

This clone is labeled medium-sized. As DNA, the CDR3 is TGTGCCAGCAGTTTGTCCGGGACAGATAATTCACCCCTCCACTTT. This translates into CASSLSGTDNSPLHF. The chain is built from TRBV27 and TRBJ1-6; 7 positions match TRBD1. The CDR3 covers 15 residues. Germline lookup yields CDR1 MNHEY and CDR2 SMNVEV (reference sequence). Losses at the gene ends were 3 bases for V and 5 bases for J; bases not matched to a gene: 4.

The chain carries TRBV9 and TRBJ1-1; no firm D call. CDR1 is SGDLS and CDR2 is YYNGEE in the germline V gene. The CDR3 is 13 residues long. Trimming shortened V by 3 bases and J by 0 bases, and 6 bases separated the two germline ends. The CDR3 loop is CASSDIMNTEAFF. The CDR3 nucleotides are TGTGCCAGCAGCGATATCATGAACACTGAAGCTTTCTTT.

This clone was counted between two and nine times. The CDR3 DNA follows: TGTGCCAGTGACGGGACAGGCCTCTACGAGCAGTACTTC. It yields the protein CASDGTGLYEQYF. This chain links TRBV7-9 with TRBJ2-7, with 8 bases fitting TRBD1. The CDR3 contains 13 residues. From germline, CDR1 is SEHNR and CDR2 FQNEAQ (reference sequence). V was pared by 9 bases and J by 3 bases, with 7 bases of the junction left unmatched.

In its sample, this clone was seen once. This chain uses TRBV10-2 with TRBJ2-3; 9 bases match TRBD2. CDR3 length: 19 residues. V lost 0 bases and J lost 0; bases outside the gene matches: 10. CDR1 WSHSY and CDR2 SAAADI come from the germline V gene. CDR3 coding DNA: TGCGCCAGCAGTGAGTCGATAGCGGGGGTATCGTCTAGCACAGATACGCAGTATTTT. Translation: CASSESIAGVSSSTDTQYF.

J is TRBJ1-2 and V is TRBV4-1; D is possibly TRBD1 (5 bases). The CDR3 is 11 residues long. The germline CDR1 and CDR2 sequences are MGHRA and YSYEKL. V was shortened by 8 bases and J by 8 bases, with 12 bases between the two germline ends. This CDR3 is CASRDGSGYTF. The CDR3 coding sequence is TGCGCCAGCCGGGACGGGTCAGGCTACACCTTC.

J is TRBJ2-5 and V is TRBV6-1; 9 bases are a match to TRBD2. The CDR3 loop spans 17 amino acids. The J segment lost 2 bases and the V segment lost 1 base, leaving 8 bases of the junction unmatched. The germline V gene has CDR1 MNHNS and CDR2 SASEGT. DNA for the CDR3: TGTGCCAGCAGTGAAGGTAGACTAGCGGCCGTTCAAGAGACCCAGTACTTC. Translating it yields CASSEGRLAAVQETQYF.

This clone was counted a single time. The chain links TRBV19 to TRBJ1-5, with 8 bases identical to TRBD1. Germline loops: CDR1 LNHDA, CDR2 SQIVND (reference sequence). The V gene end was trimmed by 3 bases and the J gene end by 6 bases; junction bases not matched to a gene: 4. This CDR3 region has 14 residues. The CDR3 DNA is TGTGCCAGTAGTATCGCAGGGGGCGGTCAGCCCCAGCATTTT. Translating gives CASSIAGGGQPQHF.

The chain combines TRBV4-1 with TRBJ2-1; 10 nucleotides match TRBD2. There are 15 residues in the CDR3. V was pared by 0 bases and J by 15 bases, with 11 bases of the junction left unmatched. Per the germline V gene, CDR1 is MGHRA and CDR2 is YSYEKL. This CDR3 reads CASSQDPLGAGGRFF. The CDR3 DNA follows: TGCGCCAGCAGCCAAGATCCCCTCGGAGCGGGGGGGCGGTTCTTC.

J is TRBJ2-6 and V is TRBV5-1, with D perhaps TRBD2 (5 bases). With 1 base removed from V and 2 bases from J, the gap between germline ends came to 10 bases. CDR1 and CDR2 (germline): SGHRS, YFSETQ. CDR3 length equals 16 residues. The CDR3 reads CASSLFGNAGANVLTF. The CDR3 bases are TGCGCCAGCAGCTTGTTCGGGAACGCTGGGGCCAACGTCCTGACTTTC.

The rearrangement uses TRBV6-6 and TRBJ2-3; 7 bases match TRBD2. The ends lost 5 bases at V and 2 bases at J; junction bases unmatched: 4. The CDR3 is made up of 14 amino acids. The V gene's germline CDR1 is MNHNY and CDR2 SVGAGI (reference sequence). CDR3 sequence: CASSPRDYTDTQYF. The CDR3 region has the DNA TGTGCCAGCAGTCCCCGGGACTACACAGATACGCAGTATTTT.

This clone was seen a handful of times. The chain joins TRBV28 to TRBJ2-7; 8 bases align to TRBD2. Germline V gene sequence: CDR1 MDHEN, CDR2 SYDVKM. The CDR3 covers 15 residues. The V and J ends lost 7 bases and 7 bases, in that order; junction bases with no gene match: 15. DNA for the CDR3: TGTGCCAGCACTTCCGGGGGGGGTGGTAGTGTAGAGCAGTACTTC. Translation: CASTSGGGGSVEQYF.

This clone was seen a single time. The rearrangement joins TRBV6-4 to TRBJ2-1; D tentatively reads TRBD1 or TRBD2 (7 bases each). From germline, CDR1 is MRHNA and CDR2 SNTAGT. The CDR3 has 17 amino acids. Trimming removed 2 bases at V and 2 bases at J, with 16 bases between. The CDR3 DNA reads as TGTGCCAGCAGTGACGGGGAGGGGGCAAGCCCCTACAATGAGCAGTTCTTC. This gives the protein CASSDGEGASPYNEQFF.

The chain recombines TRBV7-8 with TRBJ1-4, with 8 bases matching TRBD1. V gave up 5 bases and J gave up 5 bases; unmatched junction bases: 7. This CDR3 is 15 amino acids long. CDR1 SGHVS and CDR2 FQNEAQ come from the germline V gene. CDR3 protein: CASSGRDRMNEKLFF. CDR3 coding DNA: TGTGCCAGCAGCGGCCGGGACAGGATGAATGAAAAACTGTTTTTT.

The rearrangement joins TRBV7-3 to TRBJ2-3; TRBD2 might be the D (7 bases). CDR1 and CDR2 from the germline V gene are SGHTA and FQGTGA. Between the trimmed V and J ends, which lost 5 bases and 1 base, there was a span of 13 bases. This CDR3 has 15 amino acids. DNA for the CDR3: TGTGCCAGCAGCCGAAACGGGGGGCGCACAGATACGCAGTATTTT. Translating gives CASSRNGGRTDTQYF.

V is TRBV19 and J is TRBJ1-5; the match to TRBD1 covers 10 bases. CDR3 length: 18 amino acids. Germline V gene sequence: CDR1 LNHDA, CDR2 SQIVND (reference sequence). V lost 4 bases to trimming and J lost 1 base; unmatched junction nucleotides: 10. The CDR3 reads CASSTGTGERVSNQPQHF. DNA of the CDR3: TGTGCCAGTAGTACCGGGACAGGGGAGAGAGTGAGCAATCAGCCCCAGCATTTT. Full variable domain (outside the CDR3, taken from reference TRBV19 and TRBJ1-5): DGGITQSPKYLFRKEGQNVTLSCEQNLNHDAMYWYRQDPGQGLRLIYYSQIVNDFQKGDIAEGYSVSREKKESFPLTVTSAQKNPTAFYLCASSTGTGERVSNQPQHFGDGTRLSIL.

This clone appeared a few times. This chain uses TRBV7-6 with TRBJ2-6; D gene unclear. In germline, CDR1 is SGHVS, CDR2 FNYEAQ. The CDR3 covers 18 residues. Trimming removed 0 bases from V and 3 bases from J, with 15 bases in between. The CDR3 nucleotides are TGTGCCAGCAGCTTAGCGCTCCAATTCGAGTTTGGGGCCAACGTCCTGACTTTC. It is translated as CASSLALQFEFGANVLTF.

This chain links TRBV5-8 with TRBJ1-4; D is unclear. Deletions cut 1 base from V and 2 bases from J, with 12 bases between. Germline CDR1 reads SGHTS; CDR2 reads YDEGEE. This CDR3 has 16 amino acids. CDR3 in DNA: TGTGCCAGCAGCTTGAGTTTTGGGCAGACTAATGAAAAACTGTTTTTT. This sequence encodes CASSLSFGQTNEKLFF.

This clone came up a few times. The chain employs TRBV4-2 and TRBJ2-2; D may be TRBD1 or TRBD2 (5 bases each). This CDR3 comprises 17 residues. Germline CDR1 reads LGHNA; CDR2 reads YNFKEQ. Between the trimmed V and J ends, which lost 1 base and 7 bases, there was a span of 19 bases. The DNA of the CDR3 is TGTGCCAGCAGCCAAGCAGGGACCGAGGTCATTGGCGGGGAGCTGTTTTTT. Translating it yields CASSQAGTEVIGGELFF.

The rearrangement uses TRBV30 and TRBJ2-1; the D is unclear. The CDR3 is made up of 12 amino acids. CDR1 GTSNPN and CDR2 SVGIG come from the germline V gene (reference sequence). V was clipped by 0 bases and J by 4 bases, with 4 bases between them. This CDR3 reads CAWSVRYNEQFF. The CDR3 bases are TGTGCCTGGAGTGTAAGGTACAATGAGCAGTTCTTC.

The V gene is TRBV20-1, the J gene TRBJ2-7; D might be TRBD1 (7 bases). The V gene's germline CDR1 is DFQATT and CDR2 SNEGSKA (reference sequence). Trimming shortened V by 6 bases and J by 7 bases, and 13 bases separated the two germline ends. CDR3 size: 11 residues. The CDR3 reads CSAPGGSEQYF. CDR3 nucleotide sequence: TGCAGTGCGCCAGGGGGGTCGGAGCAGTACTTC.

This clone was seen a few times. The rearrangement joins TRBV29-1 to TRBJ1-1, with D tentatively TRBD1 (6 bases). Between the trimmed V and J ends, which lost 3 bases and 4 bases, there was a span of 12 bases. CDR3 length: 13 residues. The germline V gene has CDR1 SQVTM and CDR2 ANQGSEA. In nucleotides, the CDR3 is TGCAGCGTTGATCGGGGGGCGAGCACTGAAGCTTTCTTT. It is translated as CSVDRGASTEAFF.

This sequence joins TRBV19 and TRBJ2-7; D is unresolved. Trimming left V 6 bases short and J 2 bases short, with 8 bases between. The length of the CDR3 is 12 residues. Per germline, CDR1 LNHDA and CDR2 SQIVND (reference sequence). CDR3 protein: CASSPGPYEQYF. The CDR3 nucleotides read TGTGCCAGTAGCCCCGGACCCTACGAGCAGTACTTC.

The gene calls are TRBV7-2 and TRBJ2-3, with 10 bases matching TRBD2. J lost 8 bases, V lost 5 bases, and 4 bases had no gene match. The CDR3 has 13 residues. Per the germline V gene, CDR1 is SGHTA and CDR2 is FQGNSA. The CDR3 sequence is CASSPGTSVTQYF. CDR3 sequence (DNA): TGTGCCAGCAGCCCCGGGACTAGCGTTACGCAGTATTTT.

The chain is built from TRBV5-4 and TRBJ2-2, with D hard to call. The CDR3 contains 14 residues. The germline V and J ends were trimmed by 1 base and 2 bases, with 6 bases remaining between them. Germline V CDR1 and CDR2: SGHNT, YYREEE (reference sequence). The DNA of the CDR3 is TGTGCCAGCAGCTTGTCGGGTAACACCGGGGAGCTGTTTTTT. This sequence encodes CASSLSGNTGELFF.

About this clone: Compared with germline, one end of the junction differs, possibly owing to a read error. This CDR3 reads CASSEMEAADF. The CDR3 nucleotides are TGTGCCAGCAGTGAAATGGAGGCAGCCGACTTC. The chain joins TRBV6-1 to TRBJ2-7; D might be TRBD2 (5 bases). This CDR3 has 11 amino acids. Germline V gene data show CDR1 as MNHNS and CDR2 as SASEGT.